A single TCR beta chain is shown here with its context. The data were produced by immunoSEQ multiplex PCR, yet TCRdb's version contains in-frame clones alone and is incomplete. This sample has roughly 200,000 clones, with under 90% found just once. This record belongs to a study of blood T cell repertoires in COVID-19. V was shortened by 7 bases and J by 6 bases, with 18 bases between the two germline ends. This CDR3 spans 13 amino acids. Looked up from germline, CDR1 is GTSNPN and CDR2 is SVGIG (reference sequence). The sequencing sample was made of peripheral blood. This receptor was obtained from an elderly man with acute or convalescent COVID-19. The chain employs TRBV30 and TRBJ1-1; perhaps TRBD1 as D (6 bases). CDR3 nucleotides: TGTGCCTACGGACGGGACAAGAGGGCTGAAGCTTTCTTT. Its protein product is CAYGRDKRAEAFF.